The 13 T cell receptor beta chains presented below share a single source sample, sequenced in a study of blood T cell repertoires in COVID-19. Assay used: immunoSEQ multiplex PCR; TCRdb lists only in-frame clones, some missing. The sample has over 150,000 clones, approximately 79% seen once. The source material was PBMCs or T cells enriched from blood (not recorded which). The receptors were sampled from a woman in her seventies in a cohort exposed to, infected with or recovered from COVID-19 (not recorded which).

The V call is TRBV7-6, the J call TRBJ1-4; D not certain. This CDR3 has 17 amino acids. Germline values: CDR1 SGHVS, CDR2 FNYEAQ. V was shortened by 5 bases and J by 5 bases, with 21 bases between the two germline ends. The chain's CDR3 is CASSNKGRGWKNEKLFF. CDR3 bases: TGTGCCAGCAGCAATAAGGGTCGCGGGTGGAAAAATGAAAAACTGTTTTTT.

This clone was counted a single time. DNA of the CDR3: TGTGCCAGTAGTTTCGGGACAGTCTCTTCCTACAATGAGCAGTTCTTC. The encoded protein is CASSFGTVSSYNEQFF. V gene TRBV19 combines with J gene TRBJ2-1; the match to TRBD1 covers 7 bases. The V gene's germline CDR1 is LNHDA and CDR2 SQIVND (reference sequence). Losses at the gene ends were 5 bases for V and 1 base for J; bases not matched to a gene: 8. CDR3 length: 16 amino acids.

This clone appeared a single time. V gene TRBV9 combines with J gene TRBJ2-1; 7 nucleotides line up with TRBD2. CDR1 and CDR2 from the germline V gene are SGDLS and YYNGEE. The ends lost 4 bases at V and 2 bases at J; junction bases unmatched: 6. This CDR3 spans 15 amino acids. CDR3 bases: TGTGCCAGCAGCCCGCGGGAGAGGGCCTACAATGAGCAGTTCTTC. It yields the protein CASSPRERAYNEQFF.

This clone appeared a single time. The chain recombines TRBV7-3 with TRBJ2-3; TRBD2 matches 7 bases. Unmatched junction bases numbered 10, after V lost 1 base and J lost 0 bases. The CDR3 is 18 amino acids. CDR1 is SGHTA and CDR2 is FQGTGA in the germline V gene. CDR3 sequence (DNA): TGTGCCAGCAGCTTAAACCCCTCTAGCGGAAGTAGCACAGATACGCAGTATTTT. Translation gives CASSLNPSSGSSTDTQYF.

This clone was observed many times. CDR3 region: CAWSPQAGVFEQYF. DNA of the CDR3: TGTGCCTGGAGTCCCCAAGCGGGAGTATTTGAGCAGTACTTC. The chain has TRBV30 and TRBJ2-7; 8 bases agree with TRBD2. The trim removed 2 bases at V and 7 bases at J, leaving 10 bases unmatched. Germline loops: CDR1 GTSNPN, CDR2 SVGIG (reference sequence). The CDR3 covers 14 residues.

This clone was found a few times. The chain is built from TRBV28 and TRBJ2-7; 7 bases align to TRBD2. V lost 5 bases, J lost 7 bases, and 14 bases stayed unmatched. Germline V gives CDR1 MDHEN, CDR2 SYDVKM. The CDR3 has 15 residues. The CDR3 here is CASSRVAGAPGEQYF. CDR3 nucleotide sequence: TGTGCCAGCAGTAGAGTGGCGGGAGCACCGGGGGAGCAGTACTTC.

The chain has TRBV7-9 and TRBJ1-2; TRBD1 aligns across 10 bases. The CDR3 consists of 16 residues. Per germline, CDR1 SEHNR and CDR2 FQNEAQ (reference sequence). J gave up 2 bases and V 3 bases, and 6 bases lay outside the gene matches. CDR3 DNA sequence: TGTGCCAGCAGCTTCGACAGGGGGCGCGTGAACTATGGCTACACCTTC. Protein: CASSFDRGRVNYGYTF.

The chain employs TRBV5-4 and TRBJ1-2; D is perhaps TRBD1 (6 bases). The germline CDR1 and CDR2 sequences are SGHNT and YYREEE (reference sequence). The CDR3 is 13 residues long. Deletions cut 4 bases from V and 4 bases from J, with 11 bases between. The CDR3 nucleotides read TGTGCCAGCAGCCCCCAGGGGATCTATGGCTACACCTTC. This sequence encodes CASSPQGIYGYTF.

The DNA for the CDR3 is TGTGCCAGCAGCCAAATCCTCTATGGCTACACCTTC. Translation gives CASSQILYGYTF. V gene TRBV16 combines with J gene TRBJ1-2, with no clear D. Germline V CDR1 and CDR2: KGHSY, FQNENV. Trimming took 2 bases from V and 4 from J, leaving 5 bases between them. The CDR3 length is 12 residues.

V is TRBV28 and J is TRBJ2-7; 10 nucleotides line up with TRBD2. V gave up 2 bases and J gave up 2 bases; unmatched junction bases: 3. Germline V gives CDR1 MDHEN, CDR2 SYDVKM. The CDR3 is 15 residues long. The DNA for the CDR3 is TGTGCCAGCAGTTTAGGACTAGCGGAAGCCTACGAGCAGTACTTC. This codes for CASSLGLAEAYEQYF.

J is TRBJ1-2 and V is TRBV29-1, with TRBD1 matching over 7 bases. V was clipped by 3 bases and J by 8 bases; unmatched bases: 6. This CDR3 has 12 amino acids. Germline CDR1 and CDR2: SQVTM and ANQGSEA. The CDR3 region has the DNA TGCAGCGTTGAGGGACAGATTTGGGGCTACACCTTC. Protein sequence: CSVEGQIWGYTF.

The chain has TRBV28 and TRBJ2-5, with 7 bases aligning to TRBD1. V was pared by 7 bases and J by 1 base, with 6 bases of the junction left unmatched. CDR3 size: 14 residues. CDR1 and CDR2 from the germline V gene are MDHEN and SYDVKM. Written as DNA, the CDR3 is TGTGCCAGCAAAGAGGGACAGATCCAAGAGACCCAGTACTTC. This sequence encodes CASKEGQIQETQYF.

This clone was observed once. The gene calls are TRBV16 and TRBJ1-3; D remains ambiguous. This CDR3 region has 17 residues. Germline loops: CDR1 KGHSY, CDR2 FQNENV. V was trimmed by 1 base and J by 0 bases, leaving 13 bases between them. The DNA of the CDR3 is TGTGCCAGCAGCCAATGGAGGCCAGGCAACTCTGGAAACACCATATATTTT. This codes for CASSQWRPGNSGNTIYF.